Many counts were recorded for the clone carrying this T cell receptor beta chain. Antigen: not known. These data come from a study of neurological immune-mediated disorders. The CDR3 is 16 amino acids. The germline V and J ends were trimmed by 2 bases and 5 bases, with 19 bases remaining between them. Germline CDR1 SGHRS, CDR2 YFSETQ. Described time point: longitudinal time-point 3. Volunteers from a blood bank in Maryland, USA, made up the healthy controls. Unsorted libraries were generated from 2 million PBMCs. These cells had been stored in RNAlater at -80 C. 5'RACE generated cDNA with 10-nucleotide random UMIs. One entry per CDR3 protein results from TCRdb running MiXCR on the 5' RACE reads. The sample holds 53,000 or so distinct CDR3 sequences, approximately 9.2% seen once. General study points: Subjects shared no identical expanded-clone CDR3 amino acid sequences, suggesting private TCR-beta repertoires in all groups.

The gene calls are TRBV5-1 and TRBJ2-5, with D unclear. The specimen was PBMCs. The clonotype comes from a woman in her forties in good health. The CDR3 here is CASSLAPGPKGETQYF. CDR3 nucleotides: TGCGCCAGCAGCTTAGCCCCGGGCCCCAAAGGGGAGACCCAGTACTTC.